This T cell receptor beta chain appears in the sequencing data of a study of blood T cells in healthy people across ages (dated by TCRdb to between 2014 and 2017). Regarding the research as a whole: In model experiments, roughly one uniquely barcoded TCR beta cDNA molecule per two T cells was captured by template switching. Using deep sequencing normalized with unique cDNA molecular identifiers, the study measured how TCR beta repertoire diversity changes with age. The donors were split into four age groups: young (average 16 years), middle-aged (about 40), aged (roughly 65) and long-lived (roughly 80). Two additional independent replicas of 1 million unique cDNA reads from the same blood draw were analyzed for two donors (one aged 18 to 29 and one aged 80 or older). The paper's findings and limits, for the study overall: Observed TCR beta diversity per million T cells fell roughly linearly with age, and a significant reduction was already apparent by age around 44. Compared with the aged group, the long-lived group had more naive CD4+ T cells, fewer expanded clones and increased TCR diversity, a pattern suggesting age selection. Because profiling used bulk unsorted PBMCs, naive and antigen-experienced compartments could not be compared conclusively. Because the CMV infection status of the donors was unknown, age-related changes in expanded clonotypes may potentially have been confounded. Estimates of total diversity based on one million sequenced T cells were considered lower bounds and underestimates. There was a strong correlation between observed TCR beta diversity and the percentage of naive T cells measured by flow cytometry.

Donors were 39 systemically healthy Caucasian individuals from Russia aged about 6 to 100 years. Each donor gave about 9.8 milliliters of peripheral blood, drawn into EDTA-treated Vacutainer tubes. Ficoll-Paque density-gradient centrifugation was used to isolate PBMCs, with at least 6.5 million per sample. Trizol reagent was used to extract total RNA from the PBMCs, yielding at least 5 micrograms per sample. Naive CD45RAhigh/CD27high T cell percentages were measured by flow cytometry on a PBMC aliquot from every donor. This clonotype was seen more than once but under ten times. The antigen this receptor binds is unknown. No base quality values were provided; no much bigger clone lies one nucleotide off. The library was produced with 5' RACE. The instrument given in TCRdb is Illumina HiSeq 2500. The second PCR ran for about 6 to 12 cycles and used a J-beta primer mix along with a sample-barcoded 5' primer. Each TCR beta cDNA molecule received a unique molecular identifier from a template-switch 5' adaptor carrying 12 random nucleotides. Each sample yielded at least 3 million CDR3-containing paired-end reads. The Mint cDNA synthesis kit, primed by a TRBC-specific oligonucleotide, was used to synthesize first-strand cDNA from all RNA. All cDNA was treated with uracil-DNA glycosylase and then went through a first 18-cycle PCR with the universal primers M1SS and BC2_uni_R. As for the authors' bioinformatics: For normalization, 1 million high-quality reads, each with a distinct molecular identifier, were randomly selected from each sample. Instead of being binned into consensus sequences, reads with shared molecular identifiers were discarded. MiTCR, set to a Q25 quality threshold and the strictest error-elimination algorithm, was used for CDR3 identification, clonotype clustering and error correction. A nonparametric unseen species model with Euler transformation was used to estimate lower-bound total TCR beta diversity. In-frame beta chains were kept once TCRdb had trimmed the public reads at Q25 with fastp and called clones with MiXCR. Identical CDR3 proteins give one entry, which carries the most common genes and DNA. Here the V and J calls rest on TCRdb's processing, not on the authors' analysis. In all, the sample holds roughly 1 million distinct CDR3 sequences, and 20% to 25% of those were seen once. The ten largest clones capture around 0.75% of the sample.

Including cysteine and phenylalanine, the CDR3 has 9 amino acids. The kept DNA is CDR3 alone, 27 bases in frame from the first base. This sample was shared with a second study, whose subject was T cells of mothers and their children. As the second publication notes: The donors were nine systemically healthy Caucasian individuals, made up of three mothers and their six children. cDNA synthesis used all of the extracted RNA, with 1.5 ug of RNA in each 15 ul reaction. In the second PCR, sample barcodes and 2-4 random nucleotides were introduced via the M1S primer. More than 8 million TCR beta CDR3 reads were obtained from each mother, and about 3 million reads were obtained from each child. Thymic selection similarly shapes TCR recombination output in related and unrelated pairs, with minor effect from inherited differences. Normalized repertoire overlap in related mother-child pairs was always slightly higher than in unrelated mother-child pairs, but the difference was never significant. With a sensitivity of approximately 100 clones per million clonotypes, no persistent microchimeric T cell clones were detected. To look for features that set related mother-child pairs apart from unrelated individuals, the researchers ran deep NGS to compare the TCR beta repertoires of mothers and children. The mean age was roughly 44 +/- 4 years for the mothers and approximately 11 +/- 4 years for the children. After adapter ligation was performed with NEBNext reagents, the libraries were sequenced on an Illumina HiSeq 2000 with 100+100 nt paired-end reads. To avoid cross-contamination, the mother libraries and the child libraries were prepared a month apart and sequenced in separate runs. For each donor, somewhere between roughly 450,000 and 2,000,000 distinct TCR beta clonotypes were identified. Naive TCR beta clonotypes were estimated from low-frequency clonotypes matched to each donor's FACS-determined naive share, without sorting.

This TCR was recovered from a girl aged 2 to 10 in good health. Source material: blood. The V gene is TRBV21-1 and the J gene is TRBJ2-5; the D call of TRBD1 is as the table states it, not checked on the DNA. The DNA end favors TRBJ2-7, so the J call may be wrong. TRBV21-1 is designated a pseudogene. CDR3 protein: CATLGEQYF. In nucleotide form, the sequence is TGTGCCACCCTGGGCGAGCAGTACTTC.